A selection of T cell receptor beta chains follows, all from one sample in a study of cytomegalovirus exposure and HLA in healthy donors. The method was immunoSEQ multiplex PCR; TCRdb's version includes in-frame clones alone and lacks a portion of them. This table has 220,000 or so clones, around nine tenths appearing once. What was sequenced was PBMCs. These receptors were taken from a woman under 30 in good health and CMV-seronegative. Both conserved end residues are part of each CDR3. The order of the fields is J gene, D gene, V gene, clone size, CDR3 DNA, CDR3 protein. D genes are given only for firm matches. Clone size is given for some rows only: seen once, a few or many times, or a class if the clone is expanded.

>TRBJ1-4|-|TRBV6-1|-
TGTGCCAGCAGTAAACTACAGGCACCTAATGAAAAACTGTTTTTT
CASSKLQAPNEKLFF
>TRBJ2-2|-|TRBV6-6|-
TGTGCCAGCAGCGTAGCAGGGGTGAACACCGGGGAGCTGTTTTTT
CASSVAGVNTGELFF
>TRBJ1-6|TRBD1|TRBV7-3|-
TGTGCCAGCAGCTTAAAGGGGCTCCCGGGACAGGGGGGTTCACCCCTCCACTTT
CASSLKGLPGQGGSPLHF
>TRBJ1-5|TRBD1|TRBV11-2|-
TGTGCCAGCAGCCTCGGGACAGGGGGAGGCAATCAGCCCCAGCATTTT
CASSLGTGGGNQPQHF
>TRBJ1-1|-|TRBV2|-
TGTGCCAGCAGTGTACAGGGCTACACTGAAGCTTTCTTT
CASSVQGYTEAFF
>TRBJ1-1|-|TRBV6-6|-
TGTGCCAGCACCCGAGGAGGGCCGAGCACTGAAGCTTTCTTT
CASTRGGPSTEAFF
>TRBJ1-4|-|TRBV6-1|-
TGTGCCAGCAGTGAAAGGGCCCCTCGGGGATCTAATGAAAAACTGTTTTTT
CASSERAPRGSNEKLFF
>TRBJ2-7|TRBD1|TRBV27|-
TGTGCCAGCAGTTCGTCCCCGGGGGACAGGGTAATCTACGAGCAGTACTTC
CASSSSPGDRVIYEQYF
>TRBJ2-7|TRBD2|TRBV13|-
TGTGCCAGCAGCTGGGGACTAGCCAGCGAGCAGTACTTC
CASSWGLASEQYF
>TRBJ2-7|-|TRBV28|few
TGTGCCAGCAGTTTTAGGGGTTCCTACCACGAGCAGTACTTC
CASSFRGSYHEQYF
>TRBJ2-7|-|TRBV18|-
TGTGCCAGCTCACCAAACGGGAACCCTTCCTACGAGCAGTACTTC
CASSPNGNPSYEQYF
>TRBJ1-1|-|TRBV5-4|medium-sized
TGTGCCAGCAGCGCCCCAGGGGACACTGAAGCTTTCTTT
CASSAPGDTEAFF
>TRBJ1-1|TRBD1|TRBV15|-
TGTGCCACCAGCAGGGGGGACAGTCAAATCCTTGAAGCTTTCTTT
CATSRGDSQILEAFF
>TRBJ2-5|-|TRBV5-1|-
TGCGCCAGCAGCTTGGCCCGGGAGACCCAGTACTTC
CASSLARETQYF
>TRBJ1-5|TRBD1|TRBV30|-
TGTGCCTGGACTCCCTCCCCCGGGACAGGCAATCAGCCCCAGCATTTT
CAWTPSPGTGNQPQHF
>TRBJ1-2|TRBD1|TRBV6-4|-
TGTGCCAGCAGTTACTCTCCCCGACAGGGTAGCTATGGCTACACCTTC
CASSYSPRQGSYGYTF
>TRBJ2-1|TRBD2|TRBV27|-
TGTGCCAGCAGTGGGAGCAAGCGGGGCTCCTACAATGAGCAGTTCTTC
CASSGSKRGSYNEQFF
>TRBJ1-2|TRBD1|TRBV28|-
TGTGCCAGCAATCCCCGGAGGGGGACAGGGCGTAACTATGGCTACACCTTC
CASNPRRGTGRNYGYTF
>TRBJ1-5|-|TRBV6-1|many
TGTGCCAGCAGCGTCCGGGAGGATTCGGGTCAGCCCCAGCATTTT
CASSVREDSGQPQHF
>TRBJ1-2|TRBD1|TRBV5-4|-
TGTGCCAGCAGCGGAGAGAGGCAGGGGGCAAGAGGCTACACCTTC
CASSGERQGARGYTF
>TRBJ2-5|-|TRBV28|-
TGTGCCAGCAGTTTCCCCGGGACCCAGTACTTC
CASSFPGTQYF
>TRBJ1-1|TRBD1|TRBV6-1|-
TGTGCCAGCAGTGAACAAGCGGGACAGGGGTTTCGGTACACTGAAGCTTTCTTT
CASSEQAGQGFRYTEAFF
>TRBJ2-5|-|TRBV7-9|-
TGTGCCAGCAGCTTAAAGAGCGTTAAAGAGACCCAGTACTTC
CASSLKSVKETQYF
>TRBJ1-1|TRBD1|TRBV7-9|-
TGTGCCAGCAGCCTTATCCTCTCCGATAACAGGGGGAACACTGAAGCTTTCTTT
CASSLILSDNRGNTEAFF
>TRBJ2-7|-|TRBV9|-
TGTGCCAGCAGCGTAGCGGGAGCGGGCTACGAGCAGTACTTC
CASSVAGAGYEQYF
>TRBJ2-1|TRBD2|TRBV19|once
TGTGCCAGTAGTCCCACGGGAGCGGGAGGCCTAAATGAGCAGTTCTTC
CASSPTGAGGLNEQFF
>TRBJ2-3|-|TRBV27|-
TGTGCCAGCAGTTTAGCCACCAGGGGAAGGGCCGCAGATACGCAGTATTTT
CASSLATRGRAADTQYF
>TRBJ2-5|-|TRBV20-1|-
TGCAGTGCTAGAGATGGAGGTTCCCAGTACTTC
CSARDGGSQYF
>TRBJ2-6|-|TRBV27|-
TGTGCCAGCAGGAGCTCTGGGGCCAACGTCCTGACTTTC
CASRSSGANVLTF
>TRBJ2-5|-|TRBV13|few
TGTGCCAGCAGCTTAGAGCGTCGGGGGACGCCGGAGACCCAGTACTTC
CASSLERRGTPETQYF
>TRBJ1-2|-|TRBV5-6|-
TGTGCCAGCAGCTTCCCCTCCGGGGGAGGGGATGGCTATGGCTACACCTTC
CASSFPSGGGDGYGYTF
>TRBJ1-5|-|TRBV6-1|-
TGTGCCAGCAGTGAAGGCCCCCAGTCGAGGGTGCCCCAGCATTTT
CASSEGPQSRVPQHF
>TRBJ2-7|TRBD1|TRBV5-1|-
TGCGCCAGCGGACAGGGCCTATCCTACGAGCAGTACTTC
CASGQGLSYEQYF
>TRBJ1-3|-|TRBV16|-
TGTGCCAGCAGCCTCCCGCGGGGTCCCTCTGGAAACACCATATATTTT
CASSLPRGPSGNTIYF
>TRBJ2-7|-|TRBV27|-
TGTGCCACCCCCAGCGCCGCCAGGGACACCATCTACTCCTACGAGCAGTACTTC
CATPSAARDTIYSYEQYF
>TRBJ2-7|TRBD1|TRBV18|-
TGTGCCAGCTCACCACGGGGACAGGGCTACGAGCAGTACTTC
CASSPRGQGYEQYF
>TRBJ2-2|-|TRBV30|-
TGTGCCTCTTCAGGGGTCACCGGGGAGCTGTTTTTT
CASSGVTGELFF
>TRBJ1-5|-|TRBV5-1|-
TGCGCCAGCAGCTTGGGCGGTCCCGAGCCCCAGCATTTT
CASSLGGPEPQHF
>TRBJ1-1|TRBD1|TRBV6-1|-
TGTGCCAGCAGCGGACAGGGGGGGCTCGAAGCTTTCTTT
CASSGQGGLEAFF
>TRBJ2-3|TRBD1|TRBV4-2|-
TGTGCCAGCAGCCAAGAGTACCTGGCGACAGGGCTCCCCACAGATACGCAGTATTTT
CASSQEYLATGLPTDTQYF
>TRBJ2-7|-|TRBV20-1|-
TGCAGTGCTTATTTTACCCAGGAGCAGTACTTC
CSAYFTQEQYF
>TRBJ2-3|-|TRBV30|-
TGTGCCTGGACCCCGCGGAGGGGATGGACAGATACGCAGTATTTT
CAWTPRRGWTDTQYF
>TRBJ1-1|TRBD1|TRBV7-9|-
TGTGCCAGCAGCCCAGGGACAGGGCCTCCTGAAGCTTTCTTT
CASSPGTGPPEAFF
>TRBJ2-7|TRBD2|TRBV5-1|-
TGCGCCAGCAGCCCGCTAGCGGGAGAAAAGGGCTACGAGCAGTACTTC
CASSPLAGEKGYEQYF
>TRBJ1-1|TRBD1|TRBV18|-
TGTGCCAGCTCACCACCGAGGGGGCGGACTGAAGCTTTCTTT
CASSPPRGRTEAFF
>TRBJ2-3|-|TRBV7-9|-
TGTGCCAGCAGCTTAAGAGAAATCACAGATACGCAGTATTTT
CASSLREITDTQYF
>TRBJ2-1|TRBD2|TRBV5-1|-
TGCGCCAGCAGCTTGGAGGGACTAGCGGTATACAATGAGCAGTTCTTC
CASSLEGLAVYNEQFF
>TRBJ2-1|-|TRBV30|-
TGTGCCTGGAGTCCCGTTCTAGAGGGAAATGAGCAGTTCTTC
CAWSPVLEGNEQFF